What follows are 25 T cell receptor beta chains derived from one specimen sequenced in a study of metastatic and nonmetastatic thyroid tumors. Every patient was untreated before thyroid surgery. Via MiXCR, TCRdb re-called the PCR reads. The data show around 25,000 clones, with roughly 13% seen just once and 4.5% to 6% held by the top ten. Sequenced sample: blood. Receptor source: a female donor with papillary thyroid cancer or a benign thyroid nodule (not recorded which). Some clones in this sample may be carry-over from other donors' samples.

This clone has at least ten counts. The chain joins TRBV6-2 or TRBV6-3 to TRBJ1-1, with 8 bases that match TRBD1. Germline V CDR1 and CDR2: MNHEY, SVGEGT. V lost 6 bases, J lost 1 base, and 4 bases stayed unmatched. The CDR3 has 14 amino acids. CDR3 in DNA: TGTGCCAGCAGCCAGACAGGGGAGAACACTGAAGCTTTCTTT. This codes for CASSQTGENTEAFF.

In this sample, this clone turned up many times. No conserved phenylalanine or tryptophan is present at the end of the CDR3, so a read error is the likely explanation. The chain uses TRBV27 and TRBJ2-1; 8 bases match TRBD2. The CDR3 spans 15 residues. After removal of 6 bases from V and 6 bases from J, the junction contained 10 bases not matched to a gene. Germline V CDR1 and CDR2: MNHEY, SMNVEV (reference sequence). The CDR3 nucleotides read TGTGCCAGCAGCCCCGGACTAGCCCGCGCCAATGAGCAGTTCTCC. It yields the protein CASSPGLARANEQFS.

The table lists this clone with many counts. This chain uses TRBV5-6 with TRBJ1-2; no definite D call. The CDR3 is 13 amino acids. From germline, CDR1 is SGHDT and CDR2 YYEEEE. Trimming left V 1 base short and J 8 bases short, with 12 bases between. CDR3 sequence reads: CASSLNGFGGYTF. The DNA for the CDR3 is TGTGCCAGCAGCTTGAACGGCTTTGGCGGCTACACCTTC.

The rearrangement uses TRBV30 and TRBJ2-7; 7 bases line up with TRBD2. This CDR3 has 14 residues. Germline CDR1 is GTSNPN and CDR2 is SVGIG (reference sequence). The trim removed 5 bases at V and 2 bases at J, leaving 9 bases unmatched. The CDR3 DNA sequence: TGTGCCTGGGGGCGTGGGGGGGTTACCTACGAGCAGTACTTC. It translates to CAWGRGGVTYEQYF.

This clone appeared many times. V and J are TRBV11-2 and TRBJ2-3; D call uncertain. CDR1 is SGHAT and CDR2 is FQNNGV in the germline V gene. This CDR3 has 12 residues. Trimming pared 1 base from V and 2 bases from J, leaving 1 base between. The CDR3 region is CASSLATDTQYF. As DNA, the CDR3 is TGTGCCAGCAGCTTAGCCACAGATACGCAGTATTTT.

This clone was picked up many times. This chain joins TRBV9 and TRBJ2-1; 9 nucleotides agree with TRBD2. Per germline, CDR1 SGDLS and CDR2 YYNGEE. Germline trimming cut 3 bases from V and 7 bases from J; bases unmatched to any gene: 8. CDR3 length: 15 residues. The CDR3 spells CASSAERLAGNEQFF. Here the CDR3 DNA reads TGTGCCAGCAGCGCCGAAAGGCTAGCGGGGAATGAGCAGTTCTTC.

This clone was recorded at least ten times. The rearrangement uses TRBV10-3 and TRBJ1-1, with a weak D call TRBD1 (5 bases). Trimming stripped 5 bases from V and 11 bases from J, with 21 bases between. The germline V gene has CDR1 ENHRY and CDR2 SYGVKD. The CDR3 has 14 residues. The CDR3 sequence is CAISLDILRSGAFF. The DNA for the CDR3 is TGTGCCATCAGTCTGGACATCTTGAGGAGTGGGGCTTTCTTT.

This clone was recorded at least ten times. It may be a read error: a sequence one base away is much more abundant. The V gene is TRBV11-2, the J gene TRBJ2-1, with 7 bases that match TRBD1. Germline CDR1 is SGHAT and CDR2 is FQNNGV. The CDR3 length is 16 residues. The CDR3 is CASSPFRGSSYNEQFF. In nucleotides, the CDR3 is TGTGCCAGCAGCCCCTTCAGGGGGAGCTCCTACAATGAACAGTTCTTC.

This clone has at least ten counts. This chain uses TRBV20-1 with TRBJ2-5; 10 bases align to TRBD2. The CDR3 contains 14 residues. Germline trimming cut 7 bases from V and 3 bases from J; bases unmatched to any gene: 8. From germline, CDR1 is DFQATT and CDR2 SNEGSKA (reference sequence). The CDR3 DNA reads TGCAGTGAAAGAGCACTAGCGGGGAAAGAGACCCAGTACTTC. Translating it yields CSERALAGKETQYF.

This clone came up many times. The rearrangement joins TRBV10-3 to TRBJ2-3; 8 positions match TRBD2. V shed 4 bases, J shed 2 bases, and the junction held 17 bases outside the gene matches. Germline lookup yields CDR1 ENHRY and CDR2 SYGVKD. The CDR3 sequence is 19 residues long. CDR3 region: CAISVHAGLARSFTDTQYF. In nucleotides, the CDR3 is TGTGCCATCAGTGTCCATGCCGGACTAGCTAGGTCCTTCACAGATACGCAGTATTTT.

The chain uses TRBV7-3 and TRBJ2-7; perhaps D is TRBD1 or TRBD2 (5 bases each). Trimming stripped 5 bases from V and 4 bases from J, with 15 bases between. Germline V CDR1 and CDR2: SGHTA, FQGTGA. CDR3 length equals 14 residues. The CDR3 protein is CASSPGTLSYEQYF. The DNA of the CDR3 is TGTGCCAGCAGCCCCGGGACCTTGAGTTACGAGCAGTACTTC.

Ten or more counts support this clone. The rearrangement joins TRBV20-1 to TRBJ2-7; D uncertain. V gave up 0 bases and J gave up 3 bases, with 6 bases separating them. Germline CDR1 and CDR2: DFQATT and SNEGSKA (reference sequence). The CDR3 covers 12 residues. CDR3 in amino acids: CSAREKDYEQYF. CDR3 DNA: TGCAGTGCTAGAGAAAAGGACTACGAGCAGTACTTC.

There are many counts of this clone. This rearrangement joins TRBV7-9 to TRBJ1-1; D might be TRBD1 (5 bases). The CDR3 totals 14 residues. The V gene's germline CDR1 is SEHNR and CDR2 FQNEAQ (reference sequence). Trimming removed 4 bases at V and 3 bases at J, with 12 bases between. Here the CDR3 DNA reads TGTGCCAGCAGCTCATCACAGGTTTACACTGAAGCTTTCTTT. As protein: CASSSSQVYTEAFF.

This clone came up many times. Written as DNA, the CDR3 is TGTGCCTGGAGTGAGGGCGGGAGGGCCCACGGGGAGCTGTTTTTT. It yields the protein CAWSEGGRAHGELFF. The chain recombines TRBV30 with TRBJ2-2; 9 positions match TRBD2. Losses at the gene ends were 1 base for V and 7 bases for J; bases not matched to a gene: 7. The CDR3 totals 15 residues. Germline V CDR1 and CDR2: GTSNPN, SVGIG (reference sequence).

This clone came up many times. The chain carries TRBV4-1 and TRBJ2-1; the match to TRBD1 covers 8 bases. From germline, CDR1 is MGHRA and CDR2 YSYEKL. The CDR3 is 18 residues long. Unmatched junction bases numbered 11, after V lost 1 base and J lost 3 bases. The CDR3 DNA reads as TGCGCCAGCAGCCAAGGGTACATAGGGACAGGACTCTACAATGAGCAGTTCTTC. Translating gives CASSQGYIGTGLYNEQFF.

This clone appeared many times. The V call is TRBV27, the J call TRBJ2-1, with D perhaps matching TRBD1 (6 bases). The ends were cut back, 5 bases at V and 5 bases at J, with 10 bases in the middle. Germline CDR1 reads MNHEY; CDR2 reads SMNVEV (reference sequence). This CDR3 is 13 amino acids long. Here the CDR3 reads CASSLWTDNEQFF. CDR3 bases: TGTGCCAGCAGTCTCTGGACAGACAATGAGCAGTTCTTC.

This clone came up many times. The genes are TRBV7-3 and TRBJ1-1; D call uncertain. Looked up from germline, CDR1 is SGHTA and CDR2 is FQGTGA. Trimming removed 5 bases at V and 0 bases at J, with 7 bases between. This CDR3 region has 13 residues. In nucleotides, the CDR3 is TGTGCCAGCAGCCAGCAAATGAACACTGAAGCTTTCTTT. Translating it yields CASSQQMNTEAFF. Variable domain in full (rest from reference TRBV7-3 and TRBJ1-1): GAGVSQTPSNKVTEKGKYVELRCDPISGHTALYWYRQSLGQGPEFLIYFQGTGAADDSGLPNDRFFAVRPEGSVSTLKIQRTERGDSAVYLCASSQQMNTEAFFGQGTRLTVV.

This clone came up many times. This rearrangement joins TRBV10-1 to TRBJ2-7, with 9 bases that match TRBD2. CDR1 WNHNN and CDR2 SYGVQD come from the germline V gene (reference sequence). Trimming took 2 bases from V and 8 from J; bases not matched to a gene: 7. The CDR3 spans 14 residues. In DNA, the CDR3 is TGCGCCAGCAGTGAGGACGGCGGGAGGGCCCAGCAGTACTTC. Residues: CASSEDGGRAQQYF.

This clone was picked up a small number of times. This rearrangement joins TRBV12-3 or TRBV12-4 to TRBJ1-6; D not certain. The ends were cut back, 1 base at V and 5 bases at J, with 12 bases in the middle. The CDR3 covers 16 residues. CDR3 sequence reads: CASSLGGLSHNSPLHF. As DNA, the CDR3 is TGTGCCAGCAGTTTAGGAGGGTTATCACATAATTCACCCCTCCACTTT.

This clone was picked up many times. The V and J genes are TRBV4-2 and TRBJ2-1; TRBD2 matches 8 bases. This CDR3 has 15 amino acids. V lost 4 bases to trimming and J lost 7 bases; unmatched junction nucleotides: 9. Germline loops: CDR1 LGHNA, CDR2 YNFKEQ. DNA of the CDR3: TGTGCCAGCAGCCCCGGTAGCGGGGCCCCAAATGAGCAGTTCTTC. It specifies CASSPGSGAPNEQFF.

The table lists this clone with many counts. The chain recombines TRBV7-3 with TRBJ2-3; D is ambiguous. Germline lookup yields CDR1 SGHTA and CDR2 FQGTGA. The CDR3 is made up of 13 amino acids. Between the trimmed V and J ends, which lost 5 bases and 2 bases, there was a span of 8 bases. CDR3 bases: TGTGCCAGCAGCCCAGCCCCCACAGATACGCAGTATTTT. Its protein is CASSPAPTDTQYF.

This clone has a count of ten or more. The chain employs TRBV7-2 and TRBJ2-2; D tentatively fits TRBD1 or TRBD2 (5 bases each). In germline, CDR1 is SGHTA, CDR2 FQGNSA. The CDR3 covers 12 residues. The V end was cut by 11 bases, the J end by 4 bases, with 11 bases between. In DNA form, the CDR3 reads TGTGCCGACTCGAGGGGCACCGGGGAGCTGTTTTTT. It translates to CADSRGTGELFF.

This clone was counted at least ten times. The chain links TRBV3-1 to TRBJ2-3; TRBD2 agrees at 8 bases. After removal of 4 bases from V and 2 bases from J, the junction contained 11 bases not matched to a gene. CDR1 and CDR2 from the germline V gene are LGHDT and YNNKEL (reference sequence). This CDR3 spans 17 amino acids. CDR3 sequence (DNA): TGTGCCAGCAGCCCAATGGGGACGCGGGAGGACACAGATACGCAGTATTTT. Protein product: CASSPMGTREDTDTQYF.

V and J are TRBV2 and TRBJ1-1, with D possibly TRBD1 on 6 matching bases. The CDR3 loop spans 16 amino acids. V shed 7 bases and J shed 1 base, with 19 bases lying between them. Germline V lookup: CDR1 SNHLY, CDR2 FYNNEI. CDR3 DNA sequence: TGTGCCAGCATCCAAACCGGGGGGCGGTGGAACACTGAAGCTTTCTTT. Protein: CASIQTGGRWNTEAFF. The full variable domain, completed using reference TRBV2 and TRBJ1-1, is EPEVTQTPSHQVTQMGQEVILRCVPISNHLYFYWYRQILGQKVEFLVSFYNNEISEKSEIFDDQFSVERPDGSNFTLKIRSTKLEDSAMYFCASIQTGGRWNTEAFFGQGTRLTVV.

This clone occurred many times. The chain uses TRBV3-1 and TRBJ1-4, with 10 bases aligning to TRBD1. The germline CDR1 and CDR2 sequences are LGHDT and YNNKEL (reference sequence). V was clipped by 4 bases and J by 7 bases; unmatched bases: 3. The CDR3 covers 14 residues. This chain's CDR3 is CASSPGTGAEKLFF. The CDR3 DNA sequence: TGTGCCAGCAGCCCCGGGACAGGGGCTGAAAAACTGTTTTTT.